The next 21 T cell receptor beta chains were all read from a single sample in a study of shared clonotypes between healthy human individuals. Clones were sequenced by immunoSEQ multiplex PCR, and TCRdb holds only the in-frame ones, with some missing. Of around 2.3 million clones detected, about 94% appear once; the ten largest clones hold around 0.13%. Sequences were obtained from naive CD4+ T cells sorted from blood. The subset here: CD45RA+ positively selected. These receptors were collected from a man younger than 35 in good health.

This chain joins TRBV6-1 and TRBJ2-5, with 7 bases identical to TRBD1. This CDR3 has 15 amino acids. Germline CDR1 is MNHNS and CDR2 is SASEGT. Germline trimming cut 6 bases from V and 1 base from J; bases unmatched to any gene: 8. This chain's CDR3 is CASRTGTVGQETQYF. As DNA, the CDR3 is TGTGCCAGCAGGACTGGGACAGTGGGCCAAGAGACCCAGTACTTC.

Details on this clone: This sample includes further DNA sequences coding for the same CDR3. The chain uses TRBV5-1 and TRBJ2-3; 13 nucleotides agree with TRBD2. The ends lost 3 bases at V and 1 base at J; junction bases unmatched: 2. The length of the CDR3 is 16 residues. From germline, CDR1 is SGHRS and CDR2 YFSETQ. CDR3 coding DNA: TGCGCCAGCAGCTCAGGACTAGCGGGAGGCACAGATACGCAGTATTTT. Protein product: CASSSGLAGGTDTQYF.

To note about this clone: The CDR3 ends on some other residue instead of the conserved phenylalanine or tryptophan, so this is likely a read error. CDR3 sequence (DNA): TGTGCCAGCAGCTTAGTTCCCGGACAGGGATCCTACGAGCAGTACTCC. Translating gives CASSLVPGQGSYEQYS. V and J are TRBV7-2 and TRBJ2-7; the match to TRBD1 covers 8 bases. Germline assignment: CDR1 SGHTA and CDR2 FQGNSA. The CDR3 runs 16 residues. The V segment lost 1 base and the J segment 1 base; nucleotides outside the gene matches: 6.

With respect to this clone: Other nucleotide sequences in the sample specify the same CDR3. V usage is TRBV6-5 and J usage is TRBJ2-7; 8 positions agree with TRBD1. V was pared by 6 bases and J by 3 bases, with 7 bases of the junction left unmatched. Germline lookup yields CDR1 MNHEY and CDR2 SVGAGI. The CDR3 loop spans 14 amino acids. CDR3 amino acids: CASSRTGTGYEQYF. The CDR3 bases are TGTGCCAGCAGCAGGACAGGGACTGGCTACGAGCAGTACTTC.

V and J are TRBV7-9 and TRBJ1-1; the match to TRBD1 covers 11 bases. This CDR3 spans 16 amino acids. J lost 4 bases, V lost 5 bases, and 9 bases had no gene match. Germline CDR1 reads SEHNR; CDR2 reads FQNEAQ (reference sequence). CDR3 sequence: CASSHSVGQGATEAFF. CDR3 nucleotide sequence: TGTGCCAGCAGCCACTCGGTCGGACAGGGGGCCACTGAAGCTTTCTTT.

In the case of this clone: The identical CDR3 is also encoded by other nucleotide sequences in the sample. The CDR3 region has the DNA TGTGCCAGCAGCTCTGGACTAGCGGGCCAAGAGACCCAGTACTTC. This gives the protein CASSSGLAGQETQYF. The chain links TRBV7-2 to TRBJ2-5, with 11 bases aligning to TRBD2. The CDR3 is 15 amino acids. V was clipped by 4 bases and J by 1 base; unmatched bases: 2. CDR1 and CDR2 from the germline V gene are SGHTA and FQGNSA.

The V gene is TRBV2, the J gene TRBJ1-2; 7 nucleotides line up with TRBD1. CDR3 length: 19 residues. The V and J ends lost 0 bases and 6 bases, in that order; junction bases with no gene match: 19. Germline lookup yields CDR1 SNHLY and CDR2 FYNNEI. The CDR3 protein is CASSEANLPDRVHLDGYTF. In nucleotides, the CDR3 is TGTGCCAGCAGTGAAGCGAATTTACCAGACAGGGTTCATTTGGATGGCTACACCTTC.

This clone turned up a few times. Other DNA sequences in this specimen translate into the identical CDR3. V is TRBV7-2 and J is TRBJ2-7; 9 positions match TRBD1. Germline loops: CDR1 SGHTA, CDR2 FQGNSA. Unmatched junction bases numbered 4, after V lost 5 bases and J lost 2 bases. There are 14 residues in the CDR3. The CDR3 DNA sequence: TGTGCCAGCAGCCCCGGGACAGGGACCTACGAGCAGTACTTC. Amino acid sequence: CASSPGTGTYEQYF.

Concerning this clone: Other nucleotide sequences in the sample specify the same CDR3. The chain couples TRBV10-3 to TRBJ1-1, with a tentative D call TRBD1 (5 bases). The CDR3 spans 12 residues. The V gene lost 6 bases and the J gene lost 4 bases, with 9 bases spanning the gap. Per germline, CDR1 ENHRY and CDR2 SYGVKD. The CDR3 coding sequence is TGTGCCATCAGCGGGGGGAGCACTGAAGCTTTCTTT. Its protein is CAISGGSTEAFF.

The DNA of the CDR3 is TGCGCCAGCAGCGGGACCGGTCGAAATCACTATGGCTACACCTTC. This sequence encodes CASSGTGRNHYGYTF. The V gene is TRBV5-1, the J gene TRBJ1-2; D perhaps matches TRBD1 (5 bases). The CDR3 runs 15 residues. Germline CDR1 SGHRS, CDR2 YFSETQ. The V end was cut by 4 bases, the J end by 3 bases, with 16 bases between. Full variable domain (outside the CDR3, taken from reference TRBV5-1 and TRBJ1-2): KAGVTQTPRYLIKTRGQQVTLSCSPISGHRSVSWYQQTPGQGLQFLFEYFSETQRNKGNFPGRFSGRQFSNSRSEMNVSTLELGDSALYLCASSGTGRNHYGYTFGSGTRLTVV.

For the CDR3, the DNA is TGTGCCAGTAGTACCCCAGGACTAGCGGGGGTGTTTCAGTTCTTC. Translation gives CASSTPGLAGVFQFF. The V gene is TRBV19, the J gene TRBJ2-1; TRBD2 agrees at 13 bases. With 4 bases clipped from V and 13 bases from J, the junction kept 10 bases outside the gene matches. The CDR3 totals 15 residues. CDR1 and CDR2 (germline): LNHDA, SQIVND (reference sequence).

The chain links TRBV7-9 to TRBJ1-1; TRBD1 might be the D (5 bases). Between the trimmed V and J ends, which lost 5 bases and 5 bases, there was a span of 9 bases. This CDR3 has 12 amino acids. Germline CDR1 reads SEHNR; CDR2 reads FQNEAQ (reference sequence). CDR3 nucleotides: TGTGCCAGCAGCATCAGGGAAACTGAAGCTTTCTTT. As protein: CASSIRETEAFF.

The rearrangement uses TRBV7-2 and TRBJ2-3; no clear D gene. The V end lost 0 bases, the J end lost 3 bases, and 10 bases lay between the germline ends. This CDR3 is built from 15 residues. CDR1 SGHTA and CDR2 FQGNSA come from the germline V gene. This CDR3 reads CASSLARSPTDTQYF. The CDR3 DNA reads as TGTGCCAGCAGCTTAGCGCGGTCGCCTACAGATACGCAGTATTTT.

V usage is TRBV4-3 and J usage is TRBJ2-1; TRBD2 matches 10 bases. After removal of 5 bases from V and 0 bases from J, the junction contained 4 bases not matched to a gene. The CDR3 sequence is 16 residues long. Germline V lookup: CDR1 LGHNA, CDR2 YSLEER. Written as DNA, the CDR3 is TGCGCCAGCAGCTCCTGGACTAGCGGCTCCTACAATGAGCAGTTCTTC. Protein sequence: CASSSWTSGSYNEQFF.

The chain combines TRBV4-2 with TRBJ2-1; 9 bases match TRBD1. This CDR3 comprises 15 residues. The germline V gene has CDR1 LGHNA and CDR2 YNFKEQ. Losses at the gene ends were 8 bases for V and 2 bases for J; bases not matched to a gene: 7. CDR3 region: CASGQDRGAYNEQFF. The CDR3, as DNA: TGTGCCAGCGGGCAGGACAGGGGCGCCTACAATGAGCAGTTCTTC.

The V gene is TRBV11-2, the J gene TRBJ1-2; no clear D gene. The germline CDR1 and CDR2 sequences are SGHAT and FQNNGV. This CDR3 comprises 15 residues. Trimming removed 3 bases from V and 2 bases from J, with 13 bases in between. CDR3 sequence (DNA): TGTGCCAGCAGCTTCACAGATTCCCTAAACTATGGCTACACCTTC. The encoded protein is CASSFTDSLNYGYTF. The whole variable domain, filled in from reference TRBV11-2 and TRBJ1-2, reads EAGVAQSPRYKIIEKRQSVAFWCNPISGHATLYWYQQILGQGPKLLIQFQNNGVVDDSQLPKDRFSAERLKGVDSTLKIQPAKLEDSAVYLCASSFTDSLNYGYTFGSGTRLTVV.

The chain couples TRBV9 to TRBJ2-7, with D possibly being TRBD2 (6 bases). The CDR3 is made up of 16 amino acids. Germline V gene data show CDR1 as SGDLS and CDR2 as YYNGEE. Trimming cost V 3 bases and J 0 bases, with 16 bases left between them. The CDR3 reads CASSAIDWGDSYEQYF. The CDR3 DNA reads TGTGCCAGCAGCGCGATTGACTGGGGGGACTCCTACGAGCAGTACTTC.

Worth noting for this clone: The same CDR3 can be traced to other DNA sequences in this sample. The chain couples TRBV20-1 to TRBJ2-3; D is undetermined. This CDR3 has 10 residues. Per the germline V gene, CDR1 is DFQATT and CDR2 is SNEGSKA (reference sequence). With 4 bases removed from V and 3 bases from J, the gap between germline ends came to 2 bases. The CDR3 DNA reads as TGCAGTGCTACTACAGATACGCAGTATTTT. It translates to CSATTDTQYF.

The rearrangement links TRBV6-1 to TRBJ1-6; TRBD1 matches 8 bases. The germline V gene has CDR1 MNHNS and CDR2 SASEGT. The junction had 3 bases not matched to a gene; V was cut back by 6 bases and J by 2 bases. This CDR3 region has 15 residues. The chain's CDR3 is CASREDRAYNSPLHF. The CDR3, as DNA: TGTGCCAGCAGAGAGGACAGGGCCTATAATTCACCCCTCCACTTT.

The chain is built from TRBV11-2 and TRBJ2-7, with D perhaps matching TRBD1 (5 bases). Trimming took off 0 bases at V and 2 bases at J, with 11 bases between the two ends. Germline V lookup: CDR1 SGHAT, CDR2 FQNNGV. The CDR3 runs to 15 residues. This CDR3 is CASSLDPDSAYEQYF. DNA for the CDR3: TGTGCCAGCAGCTTAGATCCCGACAGCGCCTACGAGCAGTACTTC.

The CDR3 region is CASSVRGQERNQPQHF. The CDR3 DNA follows: TGTGCCAGCAGTGTCAGGGGACAGGAAAGAAATCAGCCCCAGCATTTT. The V gene is TRBV6-1, the J gene TRBJ1-5; 8 bases align to TRBD1. Per germline, CDR1 MNHNS and CDR2 SASEGT. The CDR3 is made up of 16 amino acids. Losses at the gene ends were 4 bases for V and 4 bases for J; bases not matched to a gene: 9.